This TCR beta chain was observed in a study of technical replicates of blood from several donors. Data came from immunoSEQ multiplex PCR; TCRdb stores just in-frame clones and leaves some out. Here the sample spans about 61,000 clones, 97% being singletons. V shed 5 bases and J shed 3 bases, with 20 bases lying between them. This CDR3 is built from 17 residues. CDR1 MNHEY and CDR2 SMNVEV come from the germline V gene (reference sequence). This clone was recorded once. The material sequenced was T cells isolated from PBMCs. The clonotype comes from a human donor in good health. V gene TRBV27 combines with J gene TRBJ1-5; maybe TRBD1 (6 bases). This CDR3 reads CASSRGAVQPTNQPQHF. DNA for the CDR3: TGTGCCAGCAGTCGGGGGGCTGTGCAGCCCACCAATCAGCCCCAGCATTTT.